The next 30 T cell receptor beta chains were all read from a single sample in a study of PD-L1 blockade in urothelial cancer. Only in-frame clones appear in the TCRdb table, and some are missing; sequencing was by immunoSEQ multiplex PCR. The data contain tens of thousands of clones, roughly four fifths of them singletons. The time point denotes: pretreatment peripheral blood. The input for sequencing was PBMCs, taken around atezolizumab (anti-PD-L1) treatment. The receptors originated from a man between 65 and 85 years old with urothelial cancer.

This rearrangement joins TRBV28 to TRBJ1-4, with D unresolved. This CDR3 comprises 14 residues. Germline values: CDR1 MDHEN, CDR2 SYDVKM. The germline V and J ends were trimmed by 2 bases and 4 bases, with 8 bases remaining between them. CDR3 nucleotides: TGTGCCAGCAGTTTAGCGCAGGTTAATGAAAAACTGTTTTTT. It codes for CASSLAQVNEKLFF.

The genes are TRBV19 and TRBJ1-2; TRBD1 might be the D (6 bases). Trimming pared 7 bases from V and 7 bases from J, leaving 25 bases between. Germline CDR1 and CDR2: LNHDA and SQIVND (reference sequence). The CDR3 totals 16 residues. The chain's CDR3 is CASNEFGGNRESGYTF. CDR3 in DNA: TGTGCCAGTAATGAATTCGGTGGGAACAGGGAGAGTGGCTACACCTTC.

The V and J genes are TRBV10-3 and TRBJ2-5; perhaps TRBD2 as D (7 bases). The CDR3 contains 14 residues. CDR1 is ENHRY and CDR2 is SYGVKD in the germline V gene. Trimming left V 9 bases short and J 1 base short, with 15 bases between. Here the CDR3 reads CAISYREGQETQYF. The CDR3 DNA sequence: TGTGCCATTTCCTACAGGGAGGGCCAAGAGACCCAGTACTTC.

This rearrangement joins TRBV19 to TRBJ2-3; a weak D match, TRBD1 (6 bases). The V gene's germline CDR1 is LNHDA and CDR2 SQIVND (reference sequence). Deletions cut 2 bases from V and 0 bases from J, with 12 bases between. The CDR3 loop spans 16 amino acids. This chain's CDR3 is CASSIRTATSTDTQYF. Written as DNA, the CDR3 is TGTGCCAGTAGTATACGGACAGCTACTAGCACAGATACGCAGTATTTT.

This clone was recorded only once. V is TRBV5-1 and J is TRBJ2-5; the D is unclear. Germline V gene lookup returns CDR1 SGHRS and CDR2 YFSETQ. This CDR3 contains 13 residues. V was clipped by 3 bases and J by 0 bases, with 6 bases between them. The CDR3 coding sequence is TGCGCCAGCAGCTCAAGCTACCAAGAGACCCAGTACTTC. It translates to CASSSSYQETQYF.

V and J are TRBV9 and TRBJ2-7; tentatively, D is TRBD2 (6 bases). The CDR3 loop spans 13 amino acids. With 4 bases removed from V and 5 bases from J, the gap between germline ends came to 13 bases. Germline-derived CDR1 and CDR2 are SGDLS and YYNGEE. CDR3 protein: CASSPEGTHEQYF. The CDR3 region has the DNA TGTGCCAGCAGCCCAGAAGGGACTCACGAGCAGTACTTC.

The rearrangement joins TRBV27 to TRBJ2-7; D ambiguous. Per the germline V gene, CDR1 is MNHEY and CDR2 is SMNVEV (reference sequence). The CDR3 runs to 13 residues. The V end lost 0 bases, the J end lost 2 bases, and 5 bases lay between the germline ends. In DNA, the CDR3 is TGTGCCAGCAGTTTATCCAACACCTACGAGCAGTACTTC. This encodes CASSLSNTYEQYF.

The CDR3 DNA sequence: TGCGCCAGCAGCGGGGGGTTATATCCCACTCGCTCTGGGGCCAACGTCCTGACTTTC. Residues: CASSGGLYPTRSGANVLTF. The gene calls are TRBV5-1 and TRBJ2-6; tentative D call: TRBD2 (6 bases). The V gene lost 4 bases and the J gene lost 0 bases, with 20 bases spanning the gap. The CDR3 contains 19 residues. Germline V CDR1 and CDR2: SGHRS, YFSETQ.

This chain connects TRBV5-4 to TRBJ2-2; 7 nucleotides align to TRBD2. Germline V lookup: CDR1 SGHNT, CDR2 YYREEE (reference sequence). The CDR3 has 16 residues. The V and J ends lost 4 bases and 6 bases, in that order; junction bases with no gene match: 12. The CDR3 region has the DNA TGTGCCAGCAGCCACGACTTACCCGGGGGGTCCGGGGAGCTGTTTTTT. Translated, it gives CASSHDLPGGSGELFF.

The V and J genes are TRBV6-6 and TRBJ1-2, with D tentatively TRBD1 (5 bases). The germline V and J ends were trimmed by 7 bases and 8 bases, with 20 bases remaining between them. The CDR3 runs to 14 residues. The germline V gene encodes CDR1 MNHNY and CDR2 SVGAGI (reference sequence). CDR3 in amino acids: CASIRGEGPPGYTF. Here the CDR3 DNA reads TGTGCCAGCATTCGGGGGGAGGGCCCTCCGGGCTACACCTTC.

This clone came up many times. CDR3 bases: TGTGCCAGTCACAGGGGCCTGAGCTCCTACAATGAGCAGTTCTTC. Its translation: CASHRGLSSYNEQFF. The chain combines TRBV28 with TRBJ2-1, with 7 bases matching TRBD1. CDR3 length equals 15 residues. The V gene's germline CDR1 is MDHEN and CDR2 SYDVKM. Unmatched junction bases numbered 8, after V lost 9 bases and J lost 0 bases.

The V and J genes are TRBV6-1 and TRBJ1-5; perhaps TRBD1 as D (5 bases). Germline V CDR1 and CDR2: MNHNS, SASEGT. V lost 3 bases and J 7 bases, leaving 16 bases between the germline ends. CDR3 length equals 15 residues. As DNA, the CDR3 is TGTGCCAGCAGTGATAGATGGCAGGGTAAACAGCCCCAGCATTTT. Amino acid sequence: CASSDRWQGKQPQHF.

This chain links TRBV10-2 with TRBJ1-2, with unresolved D. Germline assignment: CDR1 WSHSY and CDR2 SAAADI. V dropped 6 bases and J dropped 4 bases, with 12 bases sitting between them. This CDR3 is 13 amino acids long. CDR3 sequence reads: CASRTGIAYGYTF. The CDR3 bases are TGCGCCAGCAGAACCGGCATAGCCTATGGCTACACCTTC.

The chain couples TRBV28 to TRBJ2-3; no firm D call. The CDR3 is made up of 17 amino acids. Between the trimmed V and J ends, which lost 8 bases and 0 bases, there was a span of 21 bases. Germline assignment: CDR1 MDHEN and CDR2 SYDVKM. The CDR3 spells CASGRVGAYASTDTQYF. CDR3 nucleotides: TGTGCCAGCGGTCGGGTTGGCGCTTATGCTAGCACAGATACGCAGTATTTT. The variable domain in full, with the rest retrieved from reference TRBV28 and TRBJ2-3, is DVKVTQSSRYLVKRTGEKVFLECVQDMDHENMFWYRQDPGLGLRLIYFSYDVKMKEKGDIPEGYSVSREKKERFSLILESASTNQTSMYLCASGRVGAYASTDTQYFGPGTRLTVL.

CDR3: CSASSYGYTF. CDR3 bases: TGCAGTGCTAGTAGCTATGGCTACACCTTC. The V gene is TRBV20-1, the J gene TRBJ1-2; the D is unclear. Trimming removed 3 bases from V and 4 bases from J, with 3 bases in between. This CDR3 comprises 10 residues. Germline assignment: CDR1 DFQATT and CDR2 SNEGSKA (reference sequence).

This chain connects TRBV9 to TRBJ1-4, with no clear D. V lost 4 bases to trimming and J lost 5 bases, with 18 bases between them. CDR1 is SGDLS and CDR2 is YYNGEE in the germline V gene. The CDR3 has 16 amino acids. DNA of the CDR3: TGTGCCAGCAGCAATTACGACATATCGGGGAATGAAAAACTGTTTTTT. Protein: CASSNYDISGNEKLFF. The whole variable domain, filled in from reference TRBV9 and TRBJ1-4, reads DSGVTQTPKHLITATGQRVTLRCSPRSGDLSVYWYQQSLDQGLQFLIQYYNGEERAKGNILERFSAQQFPDLHSELNLSSLELGDSALYFCASSNYDISGNEKLFFGSGTQLSVL.

The rearrangement links TRBV9 to TRBJ2-1, with 8 bases fitting TRBD2. V was pared by 3 bases and J by 0 bases, with 2 bases of the junction left unmatched. The CDR3 totals 15 residues. The germline CDR1 and CDR2 sequences are SGDLS and YYNGEE. In nucleotides, the CDR3 is TGTGCCAGCAGCGAAAGCGGGAGCTCCTACAATGAGCAGTTCTTC. Translation: CASSESGSSYNEQFF. The full variable domain, in which reference TRBV9 and TRBJ2-1 provide the parts outside the CDR3, is DSGVTQTPKHLITATGQRVTLRCSPRSGDLSVYWYQQSLDQGLQFLIQYYNGEERAKGNILERFSAQQFPDLHSELNLSSLELGDSALYFCASSESGSSYNEQFFGPGTRLTVL.

This chain joins TRBV2 and TRBJ1-3, with D perhaps matching TRBD1 (5 bases). CDR3 length: 18 amino acids. Germline loops: CDR1 SNHLY, CDR2 FYNNEI. Trimming pared 1 base from V and 0 bases from J, leaving 16 bases between. The CDR3 loop reads CASSEDPDTQSSGNTIYF. CDR3 nucleotides: TGTGCCAGCAGTGAAGATCCGGACACCCAATCCTCTGGAAACACCATATATTTT.

The chain links TRBV11-2 to TRBJ2-1, with 8 bases identical to TRBD2. Germline V CDR1 and CDR2: SGHAT, FQNNGV. The CDR3 totals 16 residues. V trimming: 2 bases; J trimming: 5 bases; junction bases outside the gene matches: 8. For the CDR3, the DNA is TGTGCCAGCAGCTTATCCTCGGGAGGGGCGGACAATGAGCAGTTCTTC. It specifies CASSLSSGGADNEQFF.

The genes are TRBV5-1 and TRBJ1-5; D is possibly TRBD1 (5 bases). The CDR3 is made up of 15 amino acids. V dropped 4 bases and J dropped 0 bases, with 11 bases sitting between them. Germline assignment: CDR1 SGHRS and CDR2 YFSETQ. The CDR3 nucleotides read TGCGCCAGCAGCCTATCAGGGAATAGCAATCAGCCCCAGCATTTT. It encodes CASSLSGNSNQPQHF.

This clone has just one count. The chain employs TRBV19 and TRBJ1-1, with TRBD1 matching over 7 bases. This CDR3 has 11 residues. CDR1 is LNHDA and CDR2 is SQIVND in the germline V gene (reference sequence). V dropped 6 bases and J dropped 11; count of bases not matched to a gene: 6. The CDR3 sequence: CASSSWTGAFF. Written as DNA, the CDR3 is TGTGCCAGTAGCTCCTGGACAGGCGCTTTCTTT.

V usage is TRBV9 and J usage is TRBJ2-1; the D gene is possibly TRBD2 (5 bases). Per germline, CDR1 SGDLS and CDR2 YYNGEE. The CDR3 length is 13 residues. V shed 3 bases and J shed 9 bases, with 13 bases lying between them. The CDR3 sequence is CASSALGVAEQFF. CDR3 sequence (DNA): TGTGCCAGCAGCGCCCTCGGGGTGGCTGAGCAGTTCTTC.

The V gene is TRBV27, the J gene TRBJ2-5, with TRBD1 as a possible D gene (5 bases). Germline V lookup: CDR1 MNHEY, CDR2 SMNVEV (reference sequence). The CDR3 sequence is 17 residues long. Trimming took 3 bases from V and 1 from J, leaving 18 bases between them. Written as DNA, the CDR3 is TGTGCCAGCAGTTTTTCGAGAATTCCAGGGTCCCAAGAGACCCAGTACTTC. This translates into CASSFSRIPGSQETQYF.

The chain recombines TRBV18 with TRBJ2-2; 9 positions match TRBD2. The ends lost 6 bases at V and 4 bases at J; junction bases unmatched: 6. Germline V gene sequence: CDR1 KGHSH, CDR2 LQKENI. The CDR3 covers 15 residues. CDR3 residues: CASSPSGTRTGELFF. In DNA, the CDR3 is TGTGCCAGCTCTCCTAGCGGGACGCGCACCGGGGAGCTGTTTTTT. The full variable domain, completed using reference TRBV18 and TRBJ2-2, is NAGVMQNPRHLVRRRGQEARLRCSPMKGHSHVYWYRQLPEEGLKFMVYLQKENIIDESGMPKERFSAEFPKEGPSILRIQQVVRGDSAAYFCASSPSGTRTGELFFGEGSRLTVL.

The chain combines TRBV5-8 with TRBJ2-1; the D gene is possibly TRBD2 (5 bases). Looked up from germline, CDR1 is SGHTS and CDR2 is YDEGEE. The V and J ends lost 4 bases and 5 bases respectively, with 16 bases between them. This CDR3 contains 15 residues. The CDR3 bases are TGTGCCAGCAGCAACGACCCGACCGGGGACAATGAGCAGTTCTTC. Encoded protein: CASSNDPTGDNEQFF.

V is TRBV28 and J is TRBJ2-7, with 8 nucleotides matching TRBD2. CDR1 is MDHEN and CDR2 is SYDVKM in the germline V gene. V gave up 6 bases and J gave up 4 bases; unmatched junction bases: 17. The CDR3 length is 17 residues. The CDR3 DNA sequence: TGTGCCAGCAGCTACCCCCGGTTAGCGGGGTTTAGGTACGAGCAGTACTTC. Residues: CASSYPRLAGFRYEQYF.

The chain combines TRBV7-2 with TRBJ1-1; D is uncertain. V lost 5 bases and J lost 7, with 17 bases in between. The CDR3 runs 14 residues. CDR1 is SGHTA, CDR2 FQGNSA, per germline. The CDR3 reads CASSVGSDGNEAFF. DNA for the CDR3: TGTGCCAGCAGCGTGGGGTCGGACGGGAATGAAGCTTTCTTT.

The chain combines TRBV27 with TRBJ2-3; D unresolved. CDR3 size: 16 residues. With 5 bases removed from V and 1 base from J, the gap between germline ends came to 16 bases. Germline assignment: CDR1 MNHEY and CDR2 SMNVEV (reference sequence). The CDR3 DNA follows: TGTGCCAGCAGTGACGAGAAGTTAGCCGGCACAGATACGCAGTATTTT. It yields the protein CASSDEKLAGTDTQYF.

The chain recombines TRBV6-5 with TRBJ2-3; 9 bases align to TRBD1. The germline V gene encodes CDR1 MNHEY and CDR2 SVGAGI. The trim removed 4 bases at V and 1 base at J, leaving 3 bases unmatched. CDR3 size: 15 residues. The CDR3 sequence is CASSWTGAGTDTQYF. DNA of the CDR3: TGTGCCAGCAGTTGGACAGGGGCGGGCACAGATACGCAGTATTTT.

This clone was counted between two and nine times. The rearrangement uses TRBV28 and TRBJ1-1; 7 nucleotides align to TRBD1. V shed 10 bases and J 5 bases; nucleotides not matched to a gene: 10. The CDR3 sequence is 13 residues long. Germline CDR1 and CDR2: MDHEN and SYDVKM. CDR3 nucleotides: TGTGCCACCGCGACAGGGAAGTTTACTGAAGCTTTCTTT. Residues: CATATGKFTEAFF.